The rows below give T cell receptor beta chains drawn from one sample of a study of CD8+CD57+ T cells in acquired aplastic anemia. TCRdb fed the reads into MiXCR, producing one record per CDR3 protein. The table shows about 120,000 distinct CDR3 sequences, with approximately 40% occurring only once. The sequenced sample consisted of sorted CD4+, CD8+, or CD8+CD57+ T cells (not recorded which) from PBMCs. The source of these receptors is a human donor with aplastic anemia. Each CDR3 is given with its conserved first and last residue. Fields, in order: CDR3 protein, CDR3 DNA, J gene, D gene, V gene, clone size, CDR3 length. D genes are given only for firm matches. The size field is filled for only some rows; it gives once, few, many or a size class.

cdr3_aa: CASSLALGGETQYF
cdr3_nt: TGTGCCAGCAGCTTGGCCTTAGGGGGAGAGACCCAGTACTTC
j_call: TRBJ2-5
d_call: -
v_call: TRBV5-6
clone_size: many
cdr3_length: 14

cdr3_aa: CASSKGQGVYEQYF
cdr3_nt: TGTGCCAGCTCTAAGGGACAGGGGGTCTACGAGCAGTACTTC
j_call: TRBJ2-7
d_call: TRBD1
v_call: TRBV10-1
clone_size: -
cdr3_length: 14

cdr3_aa: CSVEGQGGYEQYF
cdr3_nt: TGCAGCGTGGAGGGACAGGGAGGCTACGAGCAGTACTTC
j_call: TRBJ2-7
d_call: TRBD1
v_call: TRBV29-1
clone_size: -
cdr3_length: 13

cdr3_aa: CAWSPDGYNSPLHF
cdr3_nt: TGTGCCTGGAGTCCGGACGGTTATAATTCACCCCTCCACTTT
j_call: TRBJ1-6
d_call: -
v_call: TRBV30
clone_size: few
cdr3_length: 14

cdr3_aa: CATSRDLGISYEQYF
cdr3_nt: TGTGCCACCAGCAGAGATCTAGGGATCTCCTACGAGCAGTACTTC
j_call: TRBJ2-7
d_call: -
v_call: TRBV15
clone_size: -
cdr3_length: 15

cdr3_aa: CSVGGGRAQETQYF
cdr3_nt: TGCAGCGTTGGAGGGGGGAGGGCACAAGAGACCCAGTACTTC
j_call: TRBJ2-5
d_call: -
v_call: TRBV29-1
clone_size: many
cdr3_length: 14

cdr3_aa: CASSFSGGATDTQYF
cdr3_nt: TGTGCCAGCAGCTTCAGCGGGGGAGCCACAGATACGCAGTATTTT
j_call: TRBJ2-3
d_call: TRBD2
v_call: TRBV11-2
clone_size: many
cdr3_length: 15

cdr3_aa: CASSGTSGYEQYF
cdr3_nt: TGTGCCAGTAGTGGGACTAGCGGCTACGAGCAGTACTTC
j_call: TRBJ2-7
d_call: TRBD2
v_call: TRBV19
clone_size: few
cdr3_length: 13

cdr3_aa: CAIRRDGGDYGYTF
cdr3_nt: TGTGCCATCAGGAGGGACGGAGGGGACTATGGCTACACCTTC
j_call: TRBJ1-2
d_call: -
v_call: TRBV10-3
clone_size: -
cdr3_length: 14

cdr3_aa: CASSLAGLLPYGYTF
cdr3_nt: TGTGCCAGCAGCTTAGCTGGCCTACTCCCCTATGGCTACACCTTC
j_call: TRBJ1-2
d_call: -
v_call: TRBV7-8
clone_size: many
cdr3_length: 15

cdr3_aa: CASSLGGIGLPLGEKLCF
cdr3_nt: TGCGCCAGCAGCTTGGGAGGGATTGGCTTACCCCTGGGTGAAAAACTGTGTTTT
j_call: TRBJ1-4
d_call: -
v_call: TRBV5-1
clone_size: -
cdr3_length: 18

cdr3_aa: CASSPGGGALRYGYTF
cdr3_nt: TGTGCCAGCAGCCCCGGAGGGGGGGCGCTGAGGTATGGCTACACCTTC
j_call: TRBJ1-2
d_call: -
v_call: TRBV9
clone_size: many
cdr3_length: 16

cdr3_aa: CASSIEVGPPAFF
cdr3_nt: TGTGCCAGTAGTATAGAGGTCGGCCCCCCCGCTTTCTTT
j_call: TRBJ1-1
d_call: -
v_call: TRBV19
clone_size: many
cdr3_length: 13

cdr3_aa: CSVRTSNQPQHF
cdr3_nt: TGCAGTGTAAGGACCAGCAATCAGCCCCAGCATTTT
j_call: TRBJ1-5
d_call: -
v_call: TRBV20-1
clone_size: -
cdr3_length: 12

cdr3_aa: CATSGGGVYNEQFF
cdr3_nt: TGTGCCACCTCAGGAGGGGGCGTCTACAATGAGCAGTTCTTC
j_call: TRBJ2-1
d_call: -
v_call: TRBV5-3
clone_size: many
cdr3_length: 14

cdr3_aa: CASSESTGGFYYEQYF
cdr3_nt: TGCGCCAGCAGTGAGTCTACAGGGGGGTTCTACTACGAGCAGTACTTC
j_call: TRBJ2-7
d_call: TRBD1
v_call: TRBV25-1
clone_size: -
cdr3_length: 16

cdr3_aa: CAIVGAGGSGNTIYF
cdr3_nt: TGTGCCATCGTGGGGGCAGGGGGATCTGGAAACACCATATATTTT
j_call: TRBJ1-3
d_call: TRBD1
v_call: TRBV10-3
clone_size: -
cdr3_length: 15

cdr3_aa: CASLDRGRNEQFF
cdr3_nt: TGTGCCAGCTTAGACAGGGGGAGGAATGAGCAGTTCTTC
j_call: TRBJ2-1
d_call: TRBD1
v_call: TRBV2
clone_size: -
cdr3_length: 13

cdr3_aa: CATSEHTSGYEQFF
cdr3_nt: TGTGCCACCAGTGAACATACTAGCGGCTATGAGCAGTTCTTC
j_call: TRBJ2-1
d_call: TRBD2
v_call: TRBV24-1
clone_size: many
cdr3_length: 14

cdr3_aa: CASSPPGSGGYTF
cdr3_nt: TGCGCCAGCAGCCCTCCTGGGAGCGGGGGCTACACCTTC
j_call: TRBJ1-2
d_call: -
v_call: TRBV5-1
clone_size: many
cdr3_length: 13

cdr3_aa: CASSYRLAGGLYEQYF
cdr3_nt: TGTGCCAGCAGTTACCGGCTAGCGGGAGGTCTATACGAGCAGTACTTC
j_call: TRBJ2-7
d_call: TRBD2
v_call: TRBV6-5
clone_size: few
cdr3_length: 16

cdr3_aa: CASSELERAQETQYF
cdr3_nt: TGCGCCAGCAGTGAACTAGAAAGGGCCCAAGAGACCCAGTACTTC
j_call: TRBJ2-5
d_call: -
v_call: TRBV10-2
clone_size: few
cdr3_length: 15

cdr3_aa: CSVETIMGGYEQYF
cdr3_nt: TGCAGCGTTGAAACGATAATGGGAGGTTACGAGCAGTACTTC
j_call: TRBJ2-7
d_call: -
v_call: TRBV29-1
clone_size: -
cdr3_length: 14

cdr3_aa: CASSPRGERLDTQYF
cdr3_nt: TGTGCCAGCAGCCCCCGGGGTGAGCGTTTGGATACGCAGTATTTT
j_call: TRBJ2-3
d_call: -
v_call: TRBV4-2
clone_size: many
cdr3_length: 15

cdr3_aa: CASSFFPGTGTYEQYF
cdr3_nt: TGTGCCAGCAGCTTCTTCCCCGGGACAGGTACTTACGAGCAGTACTTC
j_call: TRBJ2-7
d_call: TRBD1
v_call: TRBV11-2
clone_size: -
cdr3_length: 16

cdr3_aa: CSVGQSSGELFF
cdr3_nt: TGCAGCGTTGGCCAGAGTTCCGGGGAGCTGTTTTTT
j_call: TRBJ2-2
d_call: -
v_call: TRBV29-1
clone_size: -
cdr3_length: 12

cdr3_aa: CATNGGGQSYEQYF
cdr3_nt: TGTGCCACCAACGGAGGGGGACAGTCCTACGAGCAGTACTTC
j_call: TRBJ2-7
d_call: -
v_call: TRBV15
clone_size: -
cdr3_length: 14

cdr3_aa: CASSLGNSNQPQHF
cdr3_nt: TGTGCCAGCAGCTTAGGCAATAGCAATCAGCCCCAGCATTTT
j_call: TRBJ1-5
d_call: -
v_call: TRBV7-2
clone_size: many
cdr3_length: 14

cdr3_aa: CSARAGETQYF
cdr3_nt: TGCAGTGCTAGAGCCGGAGAGACCCAGTACTTC
j_call: TRBJ2-5
d_call: -
v_call: TRBV20-1
clone_size: few
cdr3_length: 11

cdr3_aa: CASSIRGTGDGYTF
cdr3_nt: TGTGCCAGTAGTATTAGGGGGACAGGTGATGGCTACACCTTC
j_call: TRBJ1-2
d_call: TRBD1
v_call: TRBV19
clone_size: -
cdr3_length: 14

cdr3_aa: CATSRARVDLSYEQYF
cdr3_nt: TGTGCCACCAGCAGAGCGCGCGTGGACCTATCCTACGAGCAGTACTTC
j_call: TRBJ2-7
d_call: -
v_call: TRBV15
clone_size: medium-sized
cdr3_length: 16

cdr3_aa: CASSPPGTAANTGELFF
cdr3_nt: TGTGCCAGCAGCCCCCCGGGGACGGCGGCGAACACCGGGGAGCTGTTTTTT
j_call: TRBJ2-2
d_call: -
v_call: TRBV9
clone_size: -
cdr3_length: 17

cdr3_aa: CASSQGQSSYEQYF
cdr3_nt: TGTGCCAGCAGCCAAGGACAGAGCTCCTACGAGCAGTACTTC
j_call: TRBJ2-7
d_call: -
v_call: TRBV3-1
clone_size: many
cdr3_length: 14

cdr3_aa: CASSLAAGVIETQYF
cdr3_nt: TGTGCCAGCAGCTTAGCGGCAGGGGTCATAGAGACCCAGTACTTC
j_call: TRBJ2-5
d_call: -
v_call: TRBV7-9
clone_size: many
cdr3_length: 15

cdr3_aa: CATSDTGKAQPQHF
cdr3_nt: TGTGCCACCAGTGACACAGGTAAGGCTCAGCCCCAGCATTTT
j_call: TRBJ1-5
d_call: -
v_call: TRBV24-1
clone_size: -
cdr3_length: 14

cdr3_aa: CASSFGGTDTQYF
cdr3_nt: TGTGCCAGCAGCTTTGGGGGCACAGATACGCAGTATTTT
j_call: TRBJ2-3
d_call: -
v_call: TRBV5-4
clone_size: many
cdr3_length: 13

cdr3_aa: CASSLVWGLGHNEQFF
cdr3_nt: TGTGCCAGCAGCTTAGTATGGGGGTTGGGCCACAATGAGCAGTTCTTC
j_call: TRBJ2-1
d_call: -
v_call: TRBV7-9
clone_size: many
cdr3_length: 16

cdr3_aa: CAISEGGAVETQYF
cdr3_nt: TGTGCCATCAGTGAGGGCGGGGCAGTCGAGACCCAGTACTTC
j_call: TRBJ2-5
d_call: -
v_call: TRBV10-3
clone_size: once
cdr3_length: 14